A single sample is the source of the 10 T cell receptor beta chains below, sequenced in a study of T-cell reconstitution after alpha-beta-depleted transplantation in children. Unique molecular identifiers were incorporated when the TCRbeta library was constructed. TCRdb re-called the PCR reads with MiXCR, one entry per CDR3 protein. The repertoire holds around 400,000 distinct CDR3 sequences, with about 20% as singletons. Sequencing used PBMCs from the stem cell graft donor, obtained from the stem cell graft. Every receptor here comes from a human donor who donated a stem cell graft to a child with acute myeloid leukemia.

This clonotype was seen a handful of times. The chain is built from TRBV29-1 and TRBJ2-5; a weak D match, TRBD1 (6 bases). CDR1 SQVTM and CDR2 ANQGSEA come from the germline V gene. V was cut by 6 bases and J by 4 bases, with 15 bases left in between. The CDR3 sequence is 13 residues long. The chain's CDR3 is CSVAGTLTETQYF. The CDR3 nucleotides are TGCAGCGTAGCCGGGACACTCACAGAGACCCAGTACTTC.

The genes are TRBV7-9 and TRBJ1-1; D call uncertain. V was clipped by 5 bases and J by 5 bases, with 12 bases between them. The CDR3 spans 13 residues. The germline CDR1 and CDR2 sequences are SEHNR and FQNEAQ (reference sequence). CDR3 protein: CASSPPARTEAFF. The CDR3 DNA sequence: TGTGCCAGCAGCCCCCCAGCCCGGACTGAAGCTTTCTTT.

This clonotype was counted at least ten times. The chain recombines TRBV4-1 with TRBJ2-7; 7 bases line up with TRBD1. This CDR3 is built from 15 residues. V shed 4 bases, J shed 5 bases, and the junction held 11 bases outside the gene matches. The V gene's germline CDR1 is MGHRA and CDR2 YSYEKL. CDR3 DNA sequence: TGCGCCAGCAGCCCTGGGACAGCCCTTACCAACGAGCAGTACTTC. It encodes CASSPGTALTNEQYF.

This clonotype was detected ten times or more. The chain is built from TRBV20-1 and TRBJ2-1; 7 bases align to TRBD2. Germline-derived CDR1 and CDR2 are DFQATT and SNEGSKA (reference sequence). Trimming at V came to 6 bases and at J to 10 bases, leaving 9 bases not matched to a gene. The CDR3 covers 12 residues. The CDR3, as DNA: TGCAGTGCAACGACGACGGGAGGCGAGCAGTTCTTC. Protein product: CSATTTGGEQFF.

V gene TRBV5-8 combines with J gene TRBJ2-7; 9 bases match TRBD2. The junction had 7 bases not matched to a gene; V was cut back by 0 bases and J by 6 bases. The CDR3 spans 15 residues. Germline V gene sequence: CDR1 SGHTS, CDR2 YDEGEE. This CDR3 is CASSLDGGRAPEQYF. DNA of the CDR3: TGTGCCAGCAGCTTGGACGGCGGGAGGGCTCCCGAGCAGTACTTC.

CDR3: CASSPSGRAPYNEQFF. The CDR3 nucleotides read TGTGCCAGCAGCCCTAGCGGGAGGGCCCCCTACAATGAGCAGTTCTTC. The rearrangement joins TRBV12-3 or TRBV12-4 to TRBJ2-1, with TRBD2 matching 12 bases. The J segment lost 2 bases and the V segment lost 6 bases, leaving 5 bases of the junction unmatched. The CDR3 has 16 amino acids.

The chain employs TRBV5-1 and TRBJ2-7; 7 bases are a match to TRBD2. CDR3 length: 15 amino acids. J gave up 4 bases and V 5 bases, and 12 bases lay outside the gene matches. CDR1 and CDR2 (germline): SGHRS, YFSETQ. CDR3 bases: TGCGCCAGCAGGTTCCGAGGACTAGAGAAATACGAGCAGTACTTC. This codes for CASRFRGLEKYEQYF.

This clonotype was detected many times. V is TRBV6-5 and J is TRBJ2-7; D unresolved. The V end was cut by 0 bases, the J end by 2 bases, with 5 bases between. CDR1 is MNHEY and CDR2 is SVGAGI in the germline V gene. CDR3 size: 13 residues. For the CDR3, the DNA is TGTGCCAGCAGTTACTCTCCGACCTACGAGCAGTACTTC. Protein sequence: CASSYSPTYEQYF.

This clonotype was seen a handful of times. The chain links TRBV12-3 or TRBV12-4 to TRBJ1-3; D ambiguous. V lost 11 bases, J lost 0 bases, and 8 bases lay in between. The CDR3 consists of 12 residues. CDR3 in amino acids: CAAVSSGNTIYF. For the CDR3, the DNA is TGTGCCGCCGTCAGCTCTGGAAACACCATATATTTT.

The rearrangement uses TRBV6-2 or TRBV6-3 and TRBJ2-7; TRBD1 is a possible D gene (6 bases). Deletions cut 0 bases from V and 4 bases from J, with 13 bases between. From germline, CDR1 is MNHEY and CDR2 SVGEGT. The CDR3 is 15 residues long. The CDR3 reads CASSYSRDRRYEQYF. The CDR3, as DNA: TGTGCCAGCAGTTACTCGAGAGACAGGCGATACGAGCAGTACTTC.